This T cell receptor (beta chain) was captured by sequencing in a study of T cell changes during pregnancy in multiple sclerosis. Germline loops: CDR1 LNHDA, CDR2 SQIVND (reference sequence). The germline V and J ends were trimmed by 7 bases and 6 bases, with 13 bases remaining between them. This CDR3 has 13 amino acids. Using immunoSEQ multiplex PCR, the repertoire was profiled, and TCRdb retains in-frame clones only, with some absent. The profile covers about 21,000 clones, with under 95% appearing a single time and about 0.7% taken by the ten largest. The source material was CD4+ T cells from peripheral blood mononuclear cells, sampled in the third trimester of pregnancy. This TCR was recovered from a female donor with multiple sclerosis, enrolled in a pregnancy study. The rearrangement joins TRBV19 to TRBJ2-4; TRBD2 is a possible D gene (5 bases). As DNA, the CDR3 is TGTGCCAGTAACCCCGAGGGCCTAAACATTCAGTACTTC. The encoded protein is CASNPEGLNIQYF.